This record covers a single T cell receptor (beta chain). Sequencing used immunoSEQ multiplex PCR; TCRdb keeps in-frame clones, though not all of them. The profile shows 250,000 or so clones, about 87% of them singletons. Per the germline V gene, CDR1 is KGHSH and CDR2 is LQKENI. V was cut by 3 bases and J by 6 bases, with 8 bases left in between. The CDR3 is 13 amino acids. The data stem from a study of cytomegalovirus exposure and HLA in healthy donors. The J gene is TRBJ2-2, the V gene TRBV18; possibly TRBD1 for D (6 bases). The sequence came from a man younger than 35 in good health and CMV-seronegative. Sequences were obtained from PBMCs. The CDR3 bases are TGTGCCAGCTCACCTGCAGGGGCCGGGGAGCTGTTTTTT. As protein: CASSPAGAGELFF. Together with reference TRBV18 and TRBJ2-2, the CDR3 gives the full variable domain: NAGVMQNPRHLVRRRGQEARLRCSPMKGHSHVYWYRQLPEEGLKFMVYLQKENIIDESGMPKERFSAEFPKEGPSILRIQQVVRGDSAAYFCASSPAGAGELFFGEGSRLTVL.